Shown below are 21 T cell receptor beta chains from a single sample sequenced in a study of blood T cell repertoires in COVID-19. Libraries were prepared by immunoSEQ multiplex PCR; TCRdb keeps only in-frame clonotypes and omits some of them. The top ten clones hold roughly 2.4% of a sample with some 120,000 clones, approximately 87% of them seen once. The specimen was peripheral blood. The receptors were gathered from a man aged 25-45 years with acute or convalescent COVID-19.

The CDR3 coding sequence is TGTGCCCCCCAGGGCCCACTCTACGAGCAGTACGTC. Translating gives CAPQGPLYEQYV. J is TRBJ2-7 and V is TRBV10-3, with a possible D match to TRBD1 (5 bases). The germline V gene encodes CDR1 ENHRY and CDR2 SYGVKD. The CDR3 has 12 residues. V was cut by 11 bases and J by 3 bases, with 14 bases left in between.

A few counts support this clone. The rearrangement links TRBV6-5 to TRBJ1-2; tentative D call: TRBD1 (5 bases). Germline V gene lookup returns CDR1 MNHEY and CDR2 SVGAGI. The CDR3 is 13 amino acids. Trimming cost V 7 bases and J 9 bases, with 18 bases left between them. The CDR3 DNA is TGTGCCAGCAAGTCCGGGCAGGGTTCCAGCTACACCTTC. Amino acids: CASKSGQGSSYTF.

V is TRBV4-2 and J is TRBJ2-1; the match to TRBD2 covers 8 bases. This CDR3 is built from 16 residues. J gave up 4 bases and V 0 bases, and 5 bases lay outside the gene matches. Germline assignment: CDR1 LGHNA and CDR2 YNFKEQ. The DNA of the CDR3 is TGTGCCAGCAGCCAAGATCCAGCGGGGGTTTACAATGAGCAGTTCTTC. It specifies CASSQDPAGVYNEQFF.

This rearrangement joins TRBV5-1 to TRBJ1-1; a possible D gene is TRBD1 (5 bases). V was clipped by 3 bases and J by 8 bases, with 14 bases between them. Germline CDR1 and CDR2: SGHRS and YFSETQ. The CDR3 length is 13 residues. This chain's CDR3 is CASSYVPDKEAFF. The CDR3 nucleotides read TGCGCCAGCAGCTACGTGCCGGACAAAGAAGCTTTCTTT.

Only a few counts were recorded for this clone. The CDR3 DNA sequence: TGTGCCAGCAGTAGCCGGGACACAAATCAGCCCCAGCATTTT. As protein: CASSSRDTNQPQHF. The J gene is TRBJ1-5, the V gene TRBV27, with D maybe TRBD1 (6 bases). Germline loops: CDR1 MNHEY, CDR2 SMNVEV (reference sequence). The CDR3 consists of 14 residues. Trimming took off 5 bases at V and 4 bases at J, with 12 bases between the two ends.

V usage is TRBV12-5 and J usage is TRBJ2-3; TRBD2 matches 7 bases. CDR1 and CDR2 (germline): LGHNT, FRNRAP. Losses at the gene ends were 6 bases for V and 3 bases for J; bases not matched to a gene: 12. The CDR3 runs 16 residues. The CDR3 DNA is TGTGCTAGTGGGCAAAGTACGGGGGGTCGAACAGATACGCAGTATTTT. This codes for CASGQSTGGRTDTQYF.

This clone was observed a few times. The chain has TRBV30 and TRBJ2-2, with a weak D call TRBD2 (5 bases). The germline V gene encodes CDR1 GTSNPN and CDR2 SVGIG (reference sequence). The CDR3 is 14 amino acids. V lost 0 bases and J lost 3, with 8 bases in between. The CDR3 loop is CAWSVNSDTGELFF. The CDR3 region has the DNA TGTGCCTGGAGTGTAAATAGCGACACCGGGGAGCTGTTTTTT.

The chain uses TRBV9 and TRBJ2-4, with a tentative D call TRBD2 (6 bases). CDR1 and CDR2 from the germline V gene are SGDLS and YYNGEE. The CDR3 covers 14 residues. Trimming removed 0 bases from V and 4 bases from J, with 8 bases in between. CDR3 sequence reads: CASSVDGGKNIQYF. The CDR3 nucleotides are TGTGCCAGCAGCGTAGACGGGGGTAAAAACATTCAGTACTTC.

The chain is built from TRBV30 and TRBJ1-6; D call uncertain. Germline V lookup: CDR1 GTSNPN, CDR2 SVGIG (reference sequence). V gave up 1 base and J gave up 8 bases, with 12 bases separating them. The CDR3 contains 14 residues. The CDR3 loop reads CAWSGKSGHSPLHF. The CDR3 DNA reads TGTGCCTGGAGTGGTAAAAGCGGCCATTCACCCCTCCACTTT.

The chain recombines TRBV29-1 with TRBJ2-1, with a possible D match to TRBD2 (5 bases). CDR1 SQVTM and CDR2 ANQGSEA come from the germline V gene. V lost 1 base, J lost 1 base, and 14 bases lay in between. The CDR3 spans 16 residues. CDR3 DNA: TGCAGCGTTGAAGGAACTAGAGTTGGGTCCTACAATGAGCAGTTCTTC. Its translation: CSVEGTRVGSYNEQFF.

The V gene is TRBV18, the J gene TRBJ1-1; maybe TRBD1 (5 bases). V dropped 3 bases and J dropped 0 bases, with 5 bases sitting between them. This CDR3 region has 13 residues. CDR1 and CDR2 from the germline V gene are KGHSH and LQKENI. Here the CDR3 reads CASSPGLNTEAFF. DNA of the CDR3: TGTGCCAGCTCACCGGGGCTGAACACTGAAGCTTTCTTT.

The gene calls are TRBV5-1 and TRBJ2-2, with 7 nucleotides matching TRBD1. The germline CDR1 and CDR2 sequences are SGHRS and YFSETQ. V shed 5 bases and J 3 bases; nucleotides not matched to a gene: 7. CDR3 size: 15 residues. The CDR3 reads CASRRQGFDTGELFF. As DNA, the CDR3 is TGCGCCAGCAGACGACAGGGTTTTGACACCGGGGAGCTGTTTTTT.

This chain links TRBV3-1 (or the pseudogene TRBV3-2) with TRBJ2-1, with D unclear. The V gene lost 2 bases and the J gene lost 10 bases, with 12 bases spanning the gap. The CDR3 consists of 13 residues. Germline assignment: CDR1 LGHDT and CDR2 YNNKEL (reference sequence). CDR3 loop: CASSQTNGWEQFF. Here the CDR3 DNA reads TGTGCCAGCAGCCAAACTAACGGGTGGGAGCAGTTCTTC.

The V call is TRBV6-5, the J call TRBJ1-1, with 8 bases lining up with TRBD1. V lost 6 bases to trimming and J lost 4 bases; unmatched junction nucleotides: 10. The CDR3 totals 15 residues. CDR1 is MNHEY, CDR2 SVGAGI, per germline. The CDR3 here is CASSRQGFVGTEAFF. The DNA for the CDR3 is TGTGCCAGCAGCAGACAGGGGTTTGTGGGCACTGAAGCTTTCTTT.

The chain uses TRBV2 and TRBJ1-6; D remains unclear. The CDR3 has 15 residues. The V gene lost 1 base and the J gene lost 0 bases, with 4 bases spanning the gap. From germline, CDR1 is SNHLY and CDR2 FYNNEI. CDR3 DNA: TGTGCCAGCAGTGAAGACAGCTCCTATAATTCACCCCTCCACTTT. It yields the protein CASSEDSSYNSPLHF.

The chain links TRBV5-1 to TRBJ2-2; TRBD1 matches 9 bases. Germline CDR1 SGHRS, CDR2 YFSETQ. The J segment lost 1 base and the V segment lost 2 bases, leaving 3 bases of the junction unmatched. This CDR3 spans 16 amino acids. For the CDR3, the DNA is TGCGCCAGCAGCTTTCCGGGACAGGGGAACACCGGGGAGCTGTTTTTT. It specifies CASSFPGQGNTGELFF.

This chain links TRBV5-6 with TRBJ2-2; 11 positions match TRBD1. The CDR3 contains 15 residues. The germline V gene encodes CDR1 SGHDT and CDR2 YYEEEE. V trimming: 2 bases; J trimming: 6 bases; junction bases outside the gene matches: 3. CDR3 coding DNA: TGTGCCAGCAGCTTCGGACAGGGGGCGGCCGGGGAGCTGTTTTTT. This sequence encodes CASSFGQGAAGELFF.

The CDR3 sequence is CANSWGPCPPQHF. The CDR3 nucleotides read TGTGCCAACTCGTGGGGGCCTTGCCCGCCCCAGCATTTT. The chain is built from TRBV3-1 (or the pseudogene TRBV3-2) and TRBJ1-5; D perhaps matches TRBD1 (6 bases). This CDR3 is built from 13 residues. Trimming cost V 10 bases and J 9 bases, with 19 bases left between them. CDR1 LGHDT and CDR2 YNNKEL come from the germline V gene (reference sequence).

For the CDR3, the DNA is TGTGCCAGCAGCTTTAGCCACGAGCAGTACTTC. This codes for CASSFSHEQYF. V and J are TRBV7-2 and TRBJ2-7, with unresolved D. Germline CDR1 and CDR2: SGHTA and FQGNSA. The CDR3 spans 11 residues. Trimming removed 3 bases at V and 5 bases at J, with 5 bases between.

There are a few counts of this clone. The chain links TRBV2 to TRBJ2-1, with 9 bases fitting TRBD1. The CDR3 loop spans 15 amino acids. The germline V gene has CDR1 SNHLY and CDR2 FYNNEI. Germline trimming cut 2 bases from V and 6 bases from J; bases unmatched to any gene: 5. CDR3 loop: CASSEWDRVTNEQFF. CDR3 DNA: TGTGCCAGCAGTGAATGGGACAGGGTAACCAATGAGCAGTTCTTC.

This clone was recorded once. J is TRBJ1-2 and V is TRBV19, with 7 bases fitting TRBD1. V was clipped by 4 bases and J by 7 bases; unmatched bases: 9. The CDR3 sequence is 14 residues long. Germline V CDR1 and CDR2: LNHDA, SQIVND (reference sequence). This CDR3 reads CASSTGRQGGGYTF. The CDR3 DNA reads TGTGCCAGTAGTACGGGCCGACAGGGTGGTGGCTACACCTTC.